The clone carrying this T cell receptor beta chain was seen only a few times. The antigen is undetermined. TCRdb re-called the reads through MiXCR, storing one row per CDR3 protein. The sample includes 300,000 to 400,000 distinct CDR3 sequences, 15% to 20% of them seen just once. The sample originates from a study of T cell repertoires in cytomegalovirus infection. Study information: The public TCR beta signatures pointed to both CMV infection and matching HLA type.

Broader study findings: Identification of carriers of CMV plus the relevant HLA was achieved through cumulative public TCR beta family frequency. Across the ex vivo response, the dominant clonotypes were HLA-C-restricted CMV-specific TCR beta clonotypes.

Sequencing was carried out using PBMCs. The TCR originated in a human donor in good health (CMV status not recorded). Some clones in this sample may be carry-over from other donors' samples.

Here the CDR3 reads CASTSGGAPYEQYF. For the CDR3, the DNA is TGTGCCAGCACCAGTGGCGGGGCCCCCTACGAGCAGTACTTC. The rearrangement uses TRBV28 and TRBJ2-7, with a tentative D call TRBD2 (6 bases). This CDR3 contains 14 residues. V was trimmed by 7 bases and J by 2 bases, leaving 15 bases between them. The germline V gene has CDR1 MDHEN and CDR2 SYDVKM.